Each of the 8 T cell receptor beta chains below was sequenced from the same sample in a study of blood T cells in healthy people across ages. For the second PCR, which ran for 7 to 11 cycles, a sample-barcoded 5' primer and a J-beta primer mix were used. TCRdb redid the calling of the 5' RACE reads with MiXCR, one entry per CDR3 protein. The sample holds hundreds of thousands of distinct CDR3 sequences; about 32% are singletons and the top ten take 15%. Sequencing was performed on blood. These receptors were obtained from an elderly woman in good health.

This clonotype was seen ten or more times. J is TRBJ2-7 and V is TRBV20-1; TRBD1 is a possible D gene (5 bases). The CDR3 runs to 12 residues. Trimming removed 6 bases from V and 3 bases from J, with 12 bases in between. Germline values: CDR1 DFQATT, CDR2 SNEGSKA (reference sequence). This chain's CDR3 is CSARLQGYEQYF. CDR3 nucleotides: TGCAGTGCCCGACTTCAGGGCTACGAGCAGTACTTC.

Regarding this clonotype: A much larger clone is a single base away; this may be a read error. The CDR3 region has the DNA TGTGCCGGCAGCTTAAGAGGAGTGACCGGGGAGCTGTTTTTT. This translates into CAGSLRGVTGELFF. This chain joins TRBV7-3 and TRBJ2-2; no definite D call. CDR1 SGHTA and CDR2 FQGTGA come from the germline V gene. The CDR3 is 14 amino acids.

In this sample, this clonotype turned up a few times. A much larger clone sits a single nucleotide away, making a read error possible. V is TRBV3-1 and J is TRBJ2-7, with TRBD2 identical over 9 bases. CDR1 LGHDT and CDR2 YNNKEL come from the germline V gene (reference sequence). The CDR3 length is 14 residues. Trimming took 5 bases from V and 2 from J; bases not matched to a gene: 4. The CDR3, as DNA: TGTGCCAGCAGCGGTGAGCGGGGGGCCTACGAGCAGTACTTC. It translates to CASSGERGAYEQYF.

The V gene is TRBV5-5, the J gene TRBJ2-5, with D unresolved. Germline lookup yields CDR1 SGHKS and CDR2 YYEKEE (reference sequence). The CDR3 runs 15 residues. The germline V and J ends were trimmed by 3 bases and 1 base, with 13 bases remaining between them. CDR3 protein: CASSSGSAGQETQYF. The CDR3 bases are TGTGCCAGCAGCTCCGGGTCCGCTGGCCAAGAGACCCAGTACTTC.

V and J are TRBV10-3 and TRBJ1-1; D is ambiguous. The CDR3 consists of 13 residues. Per germline, CDR1 ENHRY and CDR2 SYGVKD. The germline V and J ends were trimmed by 4 bases and 0 bases, with 6 bases remaining between them. CDR3 residues: CAISAGMNTEAFF. The CDR3 region has the DNA TGTGCCATCAGTGCCGGGATGAACACTGAAGCTTTCTTT.

As to this clonotype: This sequence may be a read error, since a much larger clone differs from it by one base. This chain uses TRBV6-6 with TRBJ2-7; D is undetermined. Looked up from germline, CDR1 is MNHNY and CDR2 is SVGAGI (reference sequence). This CDR3 contains 12 residues. V was trimmed by 0 bases and J by 7 bases, leaving 7 bases between them. The CDR3 spells CASSYSLVEQYF. CDR3 coding DNA: TGTGCCAGCAGTTACTCCTTGGTTGAGCAGTACTTC.

A note on this clonotype: A much larger clone differs by one base, so this may be a read error. The J gene is TRBJ2-1, the V gene TRBV11-2; D not resolved. The germline V gene has CDR1 SGHAT and CDR2 FQNNGV. The CDR3 spans 14 residues. V was clipped by 4 bases and J by 10 bases, with 17 bases between them. For the CDR3, the DNA is TGTGCCAGCAGCTGGAGACGGAACGGGTACGAGCAGTTCTTC. Amino acids: CASSWRRNGYEQFF.

This clonotype was detected many times. This chain uses TRBV3-1 with TRBJ2-3, with TRBD1 matching over 8 bases. The CDR3 covers 15 residues. Germline V lookup: CDR1 LGHDT, CDR2 YNNKEL (reference sequence). V shed 5 bases, J shed 4 bases, and the junction held 8 bases outside the gene matches. The CDR3: CASSFSGQGADTQYF. CDR3 DNA sequence: TGTGCCAGCAGCTTCTCCGGACAGGGAGCAGATACGCAGTATTTT.